Shown below are 4 T cell receptor beta chains from a single sample sequenced in a study of shared clonotypes between healthy human individuals (TCRdb year 2020). The library was prepared using the immunoSEQ multiplex PCR assay. What TCRdb holds here is the immuneACCESS table cut down to in-frame rearrangements. Part of the clones is not present; checked against another copy, under half of the missing clones reflect an unresolved V gene, and the others are unexplained. The sample data list 2 million to 2.5 million clones, and approximately 96% of these were observed just once. Approximately 0.13% of the sample belongs to the ten largest clones. The sample taken for sequencing was naive CD4+ T cells sorted from blood. The sample's cell subset or site label, in plain terms: CD45RA+ positively selected. The receptor set was obtained from a man between 18 and 29 years old in good health.

The chain joins TRBV7-9 to TRBJ1-2; a weak D match, TRBD1 (6 bases). Germline V gene data show CDR1 as SEHNR and CDR2 as FQNEAQ (reference sequence). The CDR3 has 12 amino acids. The CDR3 region is CALQGSNYGYTF. CDR3 DNA: TGTGCACTACAGGGTTCTAACTATGGCTACACCTTC.

The gene calls are TRBV25-1 and TRBJ1-6, with unresolved D. The CDR3 has 11 amino acids. Germline CDR1 is MGHDK and CDR2 is SYGVNS. The V end was cut by 6 bases, the J end by 7 bases, with 4 bases between. CDR3: CASSGNSPLHF. CDR3 DNA sequence: TGTGCCAGCAGCGGAAATTCACCCCTCCACTTT. Using reference TRBV25-1 and TRBJ1-6 for the parts outside the CDR3, the full variable domain is EADIYQTPRYLVIGTGKKITLECSQTMGHDKMYWYQQDPGMELHLIHYSYGVNSTEKGDLSSESTVSRIRTEHFPLTLESARPSHTSQYLCASSGNSPLHFGNGTRLTVT.

This chain uses TRBV5-4 with TRBJ1-1; the D gene is possibly TRBD1 (6 bases). The CDR3 loop spans 14 amino acids. Germline lookup yields CDR1 SGHNT and CDR2 YYREEE (reference sequence). Trimming stripped 0 bases from V and 7 bases from J, with 13 bases between. CDR3 sequence reads: CASSLVGGKGEAFF. The CDR3 DNA reads TGTGCCAGCAGCTTGGTAGGGGGTAAGGGTGAAGCTTTCTTT. The entire variable domain, with the rest obtained from reference TRBV5-4 and TRBJ1-1, is as follows: ETGVTQSPTHLIKTRGQQVTLRCSSQSGHNTVSWYQQALGQGPQFIFQYYREEENGRGNFPPRFSGLQFPNYSSELNVNALELDDSALYLCASSLVGGKGEAFFGQGTRLTVV.

This clone was counted a single time. The chain combines TRBV2 with TRBJ1-2, with 8 bases lining up with TRBD1. The CDR3 contains 14 residues. The V and J ends lost 5 bases and 8 bases, in that order; junction bases with no gene match: 10. Germline V gene data show CDR1 as SNHLY and CDR2 as FYNNEI. CDR3 sequence (DNA): TGTGCCAGCAGTTTGGACAGGGTCACGAGGGGCTACACCTTC. This codes for CASSLDRVTRGYTF.